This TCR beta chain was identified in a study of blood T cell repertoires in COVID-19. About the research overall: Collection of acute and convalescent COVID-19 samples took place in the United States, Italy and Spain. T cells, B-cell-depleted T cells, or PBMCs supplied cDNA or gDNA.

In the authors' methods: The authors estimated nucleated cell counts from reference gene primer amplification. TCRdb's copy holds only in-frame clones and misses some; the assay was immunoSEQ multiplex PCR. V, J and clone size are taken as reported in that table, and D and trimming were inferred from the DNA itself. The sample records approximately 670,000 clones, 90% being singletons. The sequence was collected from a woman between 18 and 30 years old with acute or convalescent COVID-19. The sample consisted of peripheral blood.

The CDR3 sequence: CASRPGTGVLYGYTF. DNA of the CDR3: TGTGCCAGCAGACCCGGGACAGGGGTGCTCTATGGCTACACCTTC. The chain employs TRBV13 and TRBJ1-2, with TRBD1 matching 10 bases. The CDR3 is 15 residues long. V trimming: 6 bases; J trimming: 4 bases; junction bases outside the gene matches: 8. Germline V lookup: CDR1 PRHDT, CDR2 FYEKMQ (reference sequence).